This T cell receptor (beta chain) is from a study of shared clonotypes between healthy human individuals. General study points: Naive CD4 clonotypes were shared across a few donors at 4.5% to 6%. Estimated richness values were generally larger in naive subsets than in memory subsets. Non-shared clonotypes had lower generation probabilities than clonotypes shared by all four sorted-subset donors.

The repertoire was sequenced with immunoSEQ multiplex PCR; TCRdb's copy has only in-frame clones and lacks some. The sample lists about 380,000 clones; 96% were seen once. This clone is a singleton in its sample. Antigen unknown. Germline CDR1 reads MNHNY; CDR2 reads SVGAGI (reference sequence). The CDR3 runs to 14 residues. Trimming left V 8 bases short and J 3 bases short, with 17 bases between. CD8 memory combined CD45RO+ cells with CCR7-negative CD45RA+ TemRA cells. The source material was memory CD8+ T cells sorted from blood. The sample's subset: CD45RO+ cells pooled with CCR7-negative TemRA cells. V is TRBV6-6 and J is TRBJ2-7; perhaps TRBD2 as D (6 bases). This clonotype was obtained from a man aged 30 to 39 in good health. CDR3 sequence: CASLGGTSDYEQYF. For the CDR3, the DNA is TGTGCCAGCCTGGGAGGCACTTCAGACTACGAGCAGTACTTC.